A single sample is the source of the 22 T cell receptor beta chains below, sequenced in a study. TCRdb ran MiXCR on the RT-PCR reads and lists one entry per CDR3 protein. The sample lists about 680,000 distinct CDR3 sequences; approximately 15% were seen once. The source material was memory CD4+ T cells from blood. These receptors were obtained from a female donor in good health, serving as a healthy control.

This clonotype appeared a few times. The rearrangement uses TRBV24-1 and TRBJ2-1; TRBD2 aligns across 10 bases. CDR3 size: 18 residues. V dropped 2 bases and J dropped 0; count of bases not matched to a gene: 6. Per the germline V gene, CDR1 is KGHDR and CDR2 is SFDVKD. CDR3: CATSDSLSSGSSYNEQFF. The CDR3 DNA sequence: TGTGCCACCAGTGATTCCCTCTCTAGCGGGAGCTCCTACAATGAGCAGTTCTTC.

This clonotype was counted once. The V call is TRBV6-1, the J call TRBJ1-4; D is unresolved. This CDR3 is built from 16 residues. V was trimmed by 3 bases and J by 0 bases, leaving 11 bases between them. The germline CDR1 and CDR2 sequences are MNHNS and SASEGT. CDR3 sequence (DNA): TGTGCCAGCAGTGAGGGCAGCAGAACAACTAATGAAAAACTGTTTTTT. As protein: CASSEGSRTTNEKLFF.

This clonotype was seen at least ten times. The rearrangement joins TRBV6-2 or TRBV6-3 to TRBJ2-7; D call uncertain. The V end lost 4 bases, the J end lost 7 bases, and 11 bases lay between the germline ends. CDR3 size: 12 residues. Germline loops: CDR1 MNHEY, CDR2 SVGEGT. The CDR3 protein is CASSFPLREQYF. The CDR3 DNA follows: TGTGCCAGCAGTTTCCCTCTGAGAGAGCAGTACTTC.

In regard to this clonotype: This clone may be a read error of a much larger clone one base away. The gene calls are TRBV30 and TRBJ1-1; D is unresolved. The CDR3 is 14 residues long. V was clipped by 1 base and J by 3 bases, with 12 bases between them. Germline V gene data show CDR1 as GTSNPN and CDR2 as SVGIG (reference sequence). This chain's CDR3 is CAWSGAGWDTEAFF. CDR3 sequence (DNA): TGTGCCTGGAGTGGCGCGGGGTGGGACACTGAAGCTTTCTTT. Complete variable domain (other parts from reference TRBV30 and TRBJ1-1): SQTIHQWPATLVQPVGSPLSLECTVEGTSNPNLYWYRQAAGRGLQLLFYSVGIGQISSEVPQNLSASRPQDRQFILSSKKLLLSDSGFYLCAWSGAGWDTEAFFGQGTRLTVV.

The J gene is TRBJ1-2, the V gene TRBV6-5; tentative D call: TRBD1 (5 bases). CDR1 and CDR2 (germline): MNHEY, SVGAGI. V lost 6 bases and J lost 5, with 25 bases in between. This CDR3 has 17 amino acids. The CDR3 loop is CASRLLPLGGELYGYTF. The CDR3 nucleotides read TGTGCCAGCAGACTCCTTCCCCTCGGGGGAGAGTTATATGGCTACACCTTC.

This clonotype occurred a few times. The chain employs TRBV7-9 and TRBJ1-5; perhaps TRBD1 as D (5 bases). Trimming took 1 base from V and 0 from J, leaving 10 bases between them. This CDR3 has 16 amino acids. Germline V lookup: CDR1 SEHNR, CDR2 FQNEAQ (reference sequence). This CDR3 is CASSLVAGPSNQPQHF. DNA for the CDR3: TGTGCCAGCAGCTTAGTAGCAGGGCCTAGCAATCAGCCCCAGCATTTT.

V is TRBV6-2 or TRBV6-3 and J is TRBJ1-1; D is unclear. Germline CDR1 and CDR2: MNHEY and SVGEGT. Trimming removed 5 bases from V and 5 bases from J, with 15 bases in between. This CDR3 spans 14 amino acids. CDR3 nucleotides: TGTGCCAGCAGTCGCCCGGACGGTCGGACTGAAGCTTTCTTT. This gives the protein CASSRPDGRTEAFF.

V and J are TRBV20-1 and TRBJ2-7; D is perhaps TRBD1 (6 bases). V lost 5 bases and J lost 9, with 20 bases in between. The CDR3 spans 13 residues. Per germline, CDR1 DFQATT and CDR2 SNEGSKA (reference sequence). CDR3 sequence (DNA): TGCAGTGCTTTCCTCGGGACAAGCACTAGGCAGTACTTC. It translates to CSAFLGTSTRQYF.

The chain has TRBV7-2 and TRBJ1-1; D ambiguous. Germline V lookup: CDR1 SGHTA, CDR2 FQGNSA. The CDR3 runs 13 residues. V was clipped by 2 bases and J by 4 bases, with 8 bases between them. The CDR3 loop reads CASSLTAFTEAFF. The CDR3 region has the DNA TGTGCCAGCAGCTTAACAGCCTTCACTGAAGCTTTCTTT.

This clonotype appeared a few times. The V gene is TRBV6-2 or TRBV6-3, the J gene TRBJ2-3; 11 bases align to TRBD2. J gave up 4 bases and V 0 bases, and 0 bases lay outside the gene matches. Germline-derived CDR1 and CDR2 are MNHEY and SVGEGT. CDR3 length equals 15 residues. The CDR3 here is CASSYSSGRADTQYF. CDR3 coding DNA: TGTGCCAGCAGTTACTCTAGCGGGAGGGCAGATACGCAGTATTTT.

This clonotype was seen ten or more times. The chain uses TRBV2 and TRBJ1-1; D is possibly TRBD1 (6 bases). The V end was cut by 6 bases, the J end by 3 bases, with 11 bases between. This CDR3 region has 13 residues. Germline assignment: CDR1 SNHLY and CDR2 FYNNEI. The CDR3 DNA sequence: TGTGCCAGCAGCTACAGGGTTGACACTGAAGCTTTCTTT. Translated, it gives CASSYRVDTEAFF.

V usage is TRBV12-3 or TRBV12-4 and J usage is TRBJ1-4; 7 bases fit TRBD1. The length of the CDR3 is 15 residues. The V segment lost 6 bases and the J segment 8 bases; nucleotides outside the gene matches: 12. CDR3 sequence: CASSPQGPAAEKLFF. DNA for the CDR3: TGTGCCAGCAGCCCACAGGGGCCCGCCGCCGAAAAACTGTTTTTT.

This clonotype was seen many times. J is TRBJ2-5 and V is TRBV29-1; D is unresolved. Trimming pared 2 bases from V and 7 bases from J, leaving 14 bases between. Germline CDR1 reads SQVTM; CDR2 reads ANQGSEA. This CDR3 has 13 amino acids. The CDR3 nucleotides are TGCAGCGTTGAAAAAGACGGCCCCGTGACCCAGTACTTC. Its translation: CSVEKDGPVTQYF.

The chain combines TRBV20-1 with TRBJ1-4, with 7 nucleotides matching TRBD1. Germline trimming cut 3 bases from V and 7 bases from J; bases unmatched to any gene: 2. The CDR3 is 12 amino acids. The germline gives CDR1 DFQATT, CDR2 SNEGSKA (reference sequence). The CDR3 nucleotides read TGCAGTGCTAGCCGACAGGGTGAAAAACTGTTTTTT. Translation: CSASRQGEKLFF.

This clonotype was detected many times. This chain links TRBV4-2 with TRBJ1-1; D remains unclear. With 0 bases removed from V and 4 bases from J, the gap between germline ends came to 12 bases. Germline V gives CDR1 LGHNA, CDR2 YNFKEQ. CDR3 length: 15 amino acids. The CDR3 spells CASSQEVQLGTEAFF. The CDR3, as DNA: TGTGCCAGCAGCCAAGAGGTACAGTTGGGCACTGAAGCTTTCTTT.

This clonotype was recorded a few times. V usage is TRBV5-1 and J usage is TRBJ2-7, with D unresolved. Per the germline V gene, CDR1 is SGHRS and CDR2 is YFSETQ. V was trimmed by 0 bases and J by 6 bases, leaving 7 bases between them. CDR3 length equals 12 residues. The CDR3 protein is CASSLGAREQYF. CDR3 DNA: TGCGCCAGCAGCTTGGGGGCTCGCGAGCAGTACTTC.

The chain combines TRBV27 with TRBJ2-1, with 7 bases that match TRBD1. After removal of 5 bases from V and 9 bases from J, the junction contained 7 bases not matched to a gene. CDR3 length: 13 amino acids. CDR1 is MNHEY and CDR2 is SMNVEV in the germline V gene (reference sequence). In DNA, the CDR3 is TGTGCCAGCAGTCCCACGACAGGGATTGAGCAGTTCTTC. Its translation is CASSPTTGIEQFF.

This clonotype came up a few times. The chain employs TRBV12-3 or TRBV12-4 and TRBJ1-2; D may be TRBD1 (6 bases). The length of the CDR3 is 13 residues. Trimming pared 6 bases from V and 7 bases from J, leaving 15 bases between. The CDR3: CASRAGTTGGYTF. CDR3 nucleotides: TGTGCCAGCAGGGCCGGGACAACAGGTGGCTACACCTTC.

The chain carries TRBV3-1 and TRBJ2-7; D could derive from TRBD1 or TRBD2 (7 bases each). The length of the CDR3 is 15 residues. Germline V gives CDR1 LGHDT, CDR2 YNNKEL (reference sequence). Trimming pared 1 base from V and 4 bases from J, leaving 14 bases between. Here the CDR3 DNA reads TGTGCCAGCAGCCAAGGACAGGGAGGGTGGTACGAGCAGTACTTC. It is translated as CASSQGQGGWYEQYF.

This clonotype was seen a few times. The CDR3 nucleotides are TGTGCCAGCAGCCAGAGCGGGAGCAGAGTCTACAATGAGCAGTTCTTC. This encodes CASSQSGSRVYNEQFF. The rearrangement links TRBV7-2 to TRBJ2-1; 8 positions agree with TRBD2. The CDR3 totals 16 residues. Germline V gives CDR1 SGHTA, CDR2 FQGNSA. The trim removed 5 bases at V and 3 bases at J, leaving 9 bases unmatched.

This clonotype has just a few counts. V gene TRBV24-1 combines with J gene TRBJ1-2; D is undetermined. The ends were cut back, 9 bases at V and 3 bases at J, with 10 bases in the middle. The CDR3 has 12 amino acids. Germline CDR1 reads KGHDR; CDR2 reads SFDVKD. CDR3 loop: CATEDTYYGYTF. The CDR3 DNA reads as TGTGCCACCGAAGACACCTACTATGGCTACACCTTC.

The chain carries TRBV12-3 or TRBV12-4 and TRBJ2-2; D is unclear. This CDR3 has 15 amino acids. Trimming pared 2 bases from V and 3 bases from J, leaving 10 bases between. The CDR3 reads CASSLYGDYTGELFF. The CDR3, as DNA: TGTGCCAGCAGTTTATACGGAGACTACACCGGGGAGCTGTTTTTT.